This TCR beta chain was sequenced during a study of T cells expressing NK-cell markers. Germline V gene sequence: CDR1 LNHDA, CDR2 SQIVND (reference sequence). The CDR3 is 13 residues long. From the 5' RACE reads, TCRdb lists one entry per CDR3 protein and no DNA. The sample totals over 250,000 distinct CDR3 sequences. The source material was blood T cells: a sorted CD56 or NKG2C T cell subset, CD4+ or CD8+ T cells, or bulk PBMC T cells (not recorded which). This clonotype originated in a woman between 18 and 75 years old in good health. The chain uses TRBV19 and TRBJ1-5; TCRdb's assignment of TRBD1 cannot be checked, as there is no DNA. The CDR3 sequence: CASSGRGTQPQHF. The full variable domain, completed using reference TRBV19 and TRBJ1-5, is DGGITQSPKYLFRKEGQNVTLSCEQNLNHDAMYWYRQDPGQGLRLIYYSQIVNDFQKGDIAEGYSVSREKKESFPLTVTSAQKNPTAFYLCASSGRGTQPQHFGDGTRLSIL.